This T cell receptor beta chain was identified in a study of B cell selection in AIRE deficiency. TCRdb's table, derived via immunoSEQ multiplex PCR, lists solely in-frame clones and lacks some. In the table there are about 18,000 clones, about 92% of which are singletons. V lost 4 bases and J lost 1, with 9 bases in between. Germline V gene lookup returns CDR1 KGHSH and CDR2 LQKENI. CDR3 length: 14 residues. The regulatory T cell sort gate was CD4+CD25hiCD127low/negative. The sample taken for sequencing was CD4+CD25+ Tregs sorted from PBMCs. V is TRBV18 and J is TRBJ2-3; D remains unclear. The source of this sequence is a human donor in good health. The chain's CDR3 is CASSLESRTDTQYF. In nucleotides, the CDR3 is TGTGCCAGCTCACTGGAATCACGCACAGATACGCAGTATTTT.